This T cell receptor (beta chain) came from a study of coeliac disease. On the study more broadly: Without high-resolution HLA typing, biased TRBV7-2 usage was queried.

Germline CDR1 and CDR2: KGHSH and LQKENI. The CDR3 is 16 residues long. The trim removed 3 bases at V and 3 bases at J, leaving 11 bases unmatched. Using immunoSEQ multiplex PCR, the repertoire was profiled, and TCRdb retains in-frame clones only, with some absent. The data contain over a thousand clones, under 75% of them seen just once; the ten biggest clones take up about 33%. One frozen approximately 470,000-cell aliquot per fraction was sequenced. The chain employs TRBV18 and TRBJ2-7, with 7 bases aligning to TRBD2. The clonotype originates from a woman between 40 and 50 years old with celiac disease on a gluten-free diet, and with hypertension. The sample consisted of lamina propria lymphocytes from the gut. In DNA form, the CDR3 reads TGTGCCAGCTCACCGGAAGCGGGAAGTCAAAACTACGAGCAGTACTTC. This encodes CASSPEAGSQNYEQYF.